This T cell receptor beta chain derives from a study of beta chain features in type 1 diabetes. Study-wide background: There was similarity between patients and healthy donors in age, gender and cell yields. Study-level results: Across all four CD4+ subsets, people with type 1 diabetes showed modestly shorter TCRB CDR3s.

As for this clone: Its antigen remains unidentified.

The trim removed 4 bases at V and 6 bases at J, leaving 8 bases unmatched. Looked up from germline, CDR1 is LNHDA and CDR2 is SQIVND (reference sequence). The CDR3 has 14 amino acids. Of the isolated RNA, all was reverse transcribed, and so the sequenced material was expressed TCRB transcripts. Some clones are missing from TCRdb's copy, which holds only in-frame ones; the method was immunoSEQ multiplex PCR. The repertoire holds over 100,000 clones, with about 40% as singletons. This chain links TRBV19 with TRBJ1-1, with 7 nucleotides matching TRBD1. This clonotype was obtained from a woman aged 18-29 years in good health. Sequencing was done on a sample of stem cell memory CD4+ T cells from blood. CDR3 loop: CASSTLTGDPEAFF. The DNA for the CDR3 is TGTGCCAGTAGTACCCTAACAGGGGACCCTGAAGCTTTCTTT. Variable domain in full (rest from reference TRBV19 and TRBJ1-1): DGGITQSPKYLFRKEGQNVTLSCEQNLNHDAMYWYRQDPGQGLRLIYYSQIVNDFQKGDIAEGYSVSREKKESFPLTVTSAQKNPTAFYLCASSTLTGDPEAFFGQGTRLTVV.